These 20 T cell receptor beta chains were all obtained from the same sample, sequenced in a study of shared clonotypes between healthy human individuals. Only in-frame clones appear in the TCRdb table, and some are missing; sequencing was by immunoSEQ multiplex PCR. The sample carries approximately 720,000 clones, 72% recorded once. Sequencing used memory CD4+ T cells sorted from blood. Subset given: CD45RA-negative fraction. All receptors come from a young woman in good health.

The chain carries TRBV7-3 and TRBJ1-4; 9 bases match TRBD1. The junction had 4 bases not matched to a gene; V was cut back by 5 bases and J by 6 bases. Germline CDR1 and CDR2: SGHTA and FQGTGA. The CDR3 has 14 amino acids. For the CDR3, the DNA is TGTGCCAGCAGCATCCGGGACAGGGATGAAAAACTGTTTTTT. This sequence encodes CASSIRDRDEKLFF.

This clone was picked up a small number of times. The CDR3 region is CSAGHSNQPQHF. CDR3 nucleotide sequence: TGCAGCGCGGGACACAGCAATCAGCCCCAGCATTTT. The chain uses TRBV29-1 and TRBJ1-5, with D possibly matching TRBD1 (6 bases). Between the trimmed V and J ends, which lost 7 bases and 1 base, there was a span of 8 bases. Per the germline V gene, CDR1 is SQVTM and CDR2 is ANQGSEA. CDR3 size: 12 residues.

This clone was detected a few times. J is TRBJ1-2 and V is TRBV11-2; TRBD1 aligns across 7 bases. Germline trimming cut 5 bases from V and 6 bases from J; bases unmatched to any gene: 6. CDR3 length: 13 residues. Germline V lookup: CDR1 SGHAT, CDR2 FQNNGV. The CDR3: CASSIGTDHGYTF. CDR3 DNA sequence: TGTGCCAGCAGCATTGGGACAGACCATGGCTACACCTTC.

The V call is TRBV5-1, the J call TRBJ2-1, with D possibly TRBD2 on 6 matching bases. CDR3 length: 16 residues. Trimming removed 4 bases from V and 2 bases from J, with 16 bases in between. Per the germline V gene, CDR1 is SGHRS and CDR2 is YFSETQ. CDR3 sequence: CASSVPSVATYNEQFF. Here the CDR3 DNA reads TGCGCCAGCAGCGTCCCTAGCGTCGCAACCTACAATGAGCAGTTCTTC.

V and J are TRBV27 and TRBJ2-3; TRBD2 agrees at 13 bases. Trimming at V came to 5 bases and at J to 5 bases, leaving 7 bases not matched to a gene. Germline CDR1 MNHEY, CDR2 SMNVEV (reference sequence). The CDR3 contains 16 residues. In DNA form, the CDR3 reads TGTGCCAGCAGTAATGGACTAGCGGGAGCGGTAGATACGCAGTATTTT. Translation: CASSNGLAGAVDTQYF.

V and J are TRBV7-8 and TRBJ2-1, with D uncertain. Germline V gives CDR1 SGHVS, CDR2 FQNEAQ. Trimming took 7 bases from V and 7 from J, leaving 20 bases between them. There are 15 residues in the CDR3. Here the CDR3 reads CASTLVANSGNEQFF. The CDR3 nucleotides read TGTGCCAGCACCCTGGTCGCCAACAGTGGTAATGAGCAGTTCTTC.

This clone was counted only a few times. The chain combines TRBV5-6 with TRBJ2-7, with D hard to call. CDR3 length: 16 amino acids. The V gene lost 2 bases and the J gene lost 2 bases, with 17 bases spanning the gap. Germline V CDR1 and CDR2: SGHDT, YYEEEE. The CDR3 coding sequence is TGTGCCAGCAGCTTAGGACCGCCGCTGGAAGCCTACGAGCAGTACTTC. It is translated as CASSLGPPLEAYEQYF. Based on the CDR3 plus reference TRBV5-6 and TRBJ2-7, the full variable domain is DAGVTQSPTHLIKTRGQQVTLRCSPKSGHDTVSWYQQALGQGPQFIFQYYEEEERQRGNFPDRFSGHQFPNYSSELNVNALLLGDSALYLCASSLGPPLEAYEQYFGPGTRLTVT.

The J gene is TRBJ1-2, the V gene TRBV28; possibly TRBD1 for D (5 bases). From germline, CDR1 is MDHEN and CDR2 SYDVKM. There are 16 residues in the CDR3. The germline V and J ends were trimmed by 5 bases and 0 bases, with 16 bases remaining between them. The CDR3 loop reads CASSILDRTANYGYTF. The DNA of the CDR3 is TGTGCCAGCAGTATTCTAGACAGAACAGCTAACTATGGCTACACCTTC.

This chain uses TRBV28 with TRBJ2-7; D may be TRBD1 (6 bases). The germline V gene has CDR1 MDHEN and CDR2 SYDVKM. V was clipped by 7 bases and J by 5 bases, with 12 bases between them. The CDR3 runs 12 residues. DNA of the CDR3: TGTGCCAGCAATACAGGGAGAAACGAGCAGTACTTC. Protein product: CASNTGRNEQYF.

The V and J genes are TRBV30 and TRBJ2-7; tentatively, D is TRBD1 (6 bases). Trimming stripped 5 bases from V and 5 bases from J, with 19 bases between. Germline CDR1 is GTSNPN and CDR2 is SVGIG (reference sequence). This CDR3 is built from 14 residues. CDR3 amino acids: CAWDRLQGNHEQYF. In DNA, the CDR3 is TGTGCCTGGGACAGGCTACAGGGAAATCACGAGCAGTACTTC.

V is TRBV5-1 and J is TRBJ2-3; D not certain. The germline CDR1 and CDR2 sequences are SGHRS and YFSETQ. There are 16 residues in the CDR3. The ends were cut back, 0 bases at V and 2 bases at J, with 13 bases in the middle. The CDR3 region has the DNA TGCGCCAGCAGCTTGGCGGCCAACCGCTTCACAGATACGCAGTATTTT. It specifies CASSLAANRFTDTQYF.

This clone was recorded once. At one of its ends the junction is not consistent with the germline gene, which may arise from a read error. This chain connects TRBV6-5 to TRBJ2-3; TRBD2 matches at 10 bases. This CDR3 is built from 16 residues. Germline CDR1 MNHEY, CDR2 SVGAGI. CDR3 in DNA: TGCGCCAGCAGTTACCTCGGGACTAGCGACACAGATACGCAGTATTTT. Translation: CASSYLGTSDTDTQYF.

The J gene is TRBJ2-5, the V gene TRBV18, with unresolved D. Trimming shortened V by 3 bases and J by 2 bases, and 10 bases separated the two germline ends. The germline gives CDR1 KGHSH, CDR2 LQKENI. The CDR3 covers 14 residues. The CDR3 loop reads CASSPGPGQETQYF. The CDR3 coding sequence is TGTGCCAGCTCACCTGGACCTGGGCAAGAGACCCAGTACTTC. The full variable domain, completed using reference TRBV18 and TRBJ2-5, is NAGVMQNPRHLVRRRGQEARLRCSPMKGHSHVYWYRQLPEEGLKFMVYLQKENIIDESGMPKERFSAEFPKEGPSILRIQQVVRGDSAAYFCASSPGPGQETQYFGPGTRLLVL.

This rearrangement joins TRBV25-1 to TRBJ2-5; D gene ambiguous. The CDR3 sequence is 12 residues long. The ends were cut back, 0 bases at V and 5 bases at J, with 4 bases in the middle. Germline V lookup: CDR1 MGHDK, CDR2 SYGVNS. CDR3 sequence reads: CASSEYSETQYF. The CDR3 DNA reads as TGTGCCAGCAGTGAATATTCGGAGACCCAGTACTTC. The complete variable domain, with remaining parts taken from reference TRBV25-1 and TRBJ2-5, reads EADIYQTPRYLVIGTGKKITLECSQTMGHDKMYWYQQDPGMELHLIHYSYGVNSTEKGDLSSESTVSRIRTEHFPLTLESARPSHTSQYLCASSEYSETQYFGPGTRLLVL.

The chain joins TRBV5-4 to TRBJ2-2; TRBD1 aligns across 7 bases. The trim removed 4 bases at V and 5 bases at J, leaving 8 bases unmatched. This CDR3 spans 15 amino acids. CDR1 is SGHNT and CDR2 is YYREEE in the germline V gene (reference sequence). DNA for the CDR3: TGTGCCAGCAGCGTCCGCACAGGGGTAACCGGGGAGCTGTTTTTT. It codes for CASSVRTGVTGELFF.

The chain couples TRBV27 to TRBJ1-3, with TRBD1 matching 10 bases. V gave up 6 bases and J gave up 2 bases; unmatched junction bases: 4. CDR3 length: 15 amino acids. CDR1 and CDR2 from the germline V gene are MNHEY and SMNVEV (reference sequence). The chain's CDR3 is CASRGGTGAGNTIYF. The DNA of the CDR3 is TGTGCCAGCAGGGGGGGGACAGGGGCTGGAAACACCATATATTTT.

The chain has TRBV5-1 and TRBJ2-7; unclear D gene. The CDR3 has 13 residues. CDR1 and CDR2 from the germline V gene are SGHRS and YFSETQ. V was pared by 3 bases and J by 3 bases, with 10 bases between. This chain's CDR3 is CASSSQWGYEQYF. The CDR3 DNA sequence: TGCGCCAGCAGCTCCCAGTGGGGCTACGAGCAGTACTTC.

The chain's CDR3 is CASSLGLLSYNEQFF. For the CDR3, the DNA is TGTGCCAGCAGCTTAGGACTACTATCCTACAATGAGCAGTTCTTC. The chain carries TRBV7-9 and TRBJ2-1; a weak D match, TRBD2 (5 bases). Germline V gene data show CDR1 as SEHNR and CDR2 as FQNEAQ (reference sequence). The CDR3 is 15 residues long. Between the trimmed V and J ends, which lost 1 base and 1 base, there was a span of 8 bases. Variable domain in full (rest from reference TRBV7-9 and TRBJ2-1): DTGVSQNPRHKITKRGQNVTFRCDPISEHNRLYWYRQTLGQGPEFLTYFQNEAQLEKSRLLSDRFSAERPKGSFSTLEIQRTEQGDSAMYLCASSLGLLSYNEQFFGPGTRLTVL.

The chain joins TRBV19 to TRBJ2-7; D may be TRBD1 (6 bases). The germline gives CDR1 LNHDA, CDR2 SQIVND (reference sequence). The CDR3 is 14 amino acids. The V end was cut by 3 bases, the J end by 4 bases, with 13 bases between. This CDR3 reads CASSMDRYGYEQYF. The DNA of the CDR3 is TGTGCCAGTAGTATGGACAGATATGGGTACGAGCAGTACTTC. Full variable domain (remainder filled in from reference TRBV19 and TRBJ2-7): DGGITQSPKYLFRKEGQNVTLSCEQNLNHDAMYWYRQDPGQGLRLIYYSQIVNDFQKGDIAEGYSVSREKKESFPLTVTSAQKNPTAFYLCASSMDRYGYEQYFGPGTRLTVT.

Concerning this clone: The same CDR3 also results from other DNA sequences found in this sample. The J gene is TRBJ1-4, the V gene TRBV5-4, with TRBD1 identical over 9 bases. CDR1 is SGHNT and CDR2 is YYREEE in the germline V gene (reference sequence). This CDR3 contains 15 residues. Unmatched junction bases numbered 4, after V lost 0 bases and J lost 7 bases. The DNA for the CDR3 is TGTGCCAGCAGCTTGGGAGGGACAGGGCGTGAAAAACTGTTTTTT. It is translated as CASSLGGTGREKLFF.